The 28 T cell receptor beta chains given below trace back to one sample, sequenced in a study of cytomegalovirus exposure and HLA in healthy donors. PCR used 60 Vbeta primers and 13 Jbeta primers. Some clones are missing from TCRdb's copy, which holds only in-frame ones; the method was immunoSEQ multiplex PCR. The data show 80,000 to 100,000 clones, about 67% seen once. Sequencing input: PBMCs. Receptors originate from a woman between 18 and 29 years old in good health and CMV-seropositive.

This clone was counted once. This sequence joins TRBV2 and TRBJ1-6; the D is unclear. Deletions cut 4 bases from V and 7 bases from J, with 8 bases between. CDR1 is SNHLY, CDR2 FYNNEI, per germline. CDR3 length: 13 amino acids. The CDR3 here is CASSVPQNSPLHF. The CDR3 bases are TGTGCCAGCAGTGTTCCACAAAATTCACCCCTCCACTTT. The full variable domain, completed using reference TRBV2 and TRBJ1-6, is EPEVTQTPSHQVTQMGQEVILRCVPISNHLYFYWYRQILGQKVEFLVSFYNNEISEKSEIFDDQFSVERPDGSNFTLKIRSTKLEDSAMYFCASSVPQNSPLHFGNGTRLTVT.

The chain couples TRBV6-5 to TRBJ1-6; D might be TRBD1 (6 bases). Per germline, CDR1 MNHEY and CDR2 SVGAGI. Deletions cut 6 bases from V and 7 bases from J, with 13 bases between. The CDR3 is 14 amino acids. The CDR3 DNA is TGTGCCAGCAGAAACGGGGGGCGGAATTCACCCCTCCACTTT. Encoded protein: CASRNGGRNSPLHF.

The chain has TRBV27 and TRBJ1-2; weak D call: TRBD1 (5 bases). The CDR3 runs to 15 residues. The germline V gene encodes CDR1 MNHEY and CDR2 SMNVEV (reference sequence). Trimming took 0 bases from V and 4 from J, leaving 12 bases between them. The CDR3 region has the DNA TGTGCCAGCAGTTTATCGGTGGGGCGAGGCTATGGCTACACCTTC. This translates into CASSLSVGRGYGYTF.

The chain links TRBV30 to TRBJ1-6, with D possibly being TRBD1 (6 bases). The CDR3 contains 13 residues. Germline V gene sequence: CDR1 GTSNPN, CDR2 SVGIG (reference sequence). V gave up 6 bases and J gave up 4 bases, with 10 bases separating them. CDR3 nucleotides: TGTGCCTGCCTAGGGGGTTATAATTCACCCCTCCACTTT. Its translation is CACLGGYNSPLHF.

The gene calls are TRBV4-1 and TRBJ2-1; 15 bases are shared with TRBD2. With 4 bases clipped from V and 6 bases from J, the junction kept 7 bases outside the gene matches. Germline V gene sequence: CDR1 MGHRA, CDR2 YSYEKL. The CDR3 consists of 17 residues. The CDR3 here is CASSPLRTSGGGNEQFF. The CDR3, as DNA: TGCGCCAGCAGCCCATTGCGGACTAGCGGGGGGGGCAATGAGCAGTTCTTC.

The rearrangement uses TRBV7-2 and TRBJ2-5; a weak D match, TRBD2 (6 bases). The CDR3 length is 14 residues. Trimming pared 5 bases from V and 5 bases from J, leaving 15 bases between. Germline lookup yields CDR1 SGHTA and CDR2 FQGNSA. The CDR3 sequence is CASSRWDSSETQYF. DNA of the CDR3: TGTGCCAGCAGCCGCTGGGACTCCTCGGAGACCCAGTACTTC.

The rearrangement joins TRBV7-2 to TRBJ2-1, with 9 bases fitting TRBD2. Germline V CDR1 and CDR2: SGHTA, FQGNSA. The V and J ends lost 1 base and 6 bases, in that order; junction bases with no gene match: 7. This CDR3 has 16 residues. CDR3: CASSLVTSGYFNEQFF. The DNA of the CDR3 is TGTGCCAGCAGCTTAGTGACTAGCGGCTATTTCAATGAGCAGTTCTTC.

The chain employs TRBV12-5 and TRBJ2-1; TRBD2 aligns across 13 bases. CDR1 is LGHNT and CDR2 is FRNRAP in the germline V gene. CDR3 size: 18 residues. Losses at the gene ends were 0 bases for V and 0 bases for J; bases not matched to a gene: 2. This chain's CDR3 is CASGLVLAGGSSYNEQFF. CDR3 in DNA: TGTGCTAGTGGTTTGGTACTAGCGGGAGGGAGCTCCTACAATGAGCAGTTCTTC.

The CDR3 is CATSGQGGKETQYF. The CDR3 region has the DNA TGTGCCACCAGCGGGCAGGGTGGGAAAGAGACCCAGTACTTC. The genes are TRBV15 and TRBJ2-5; TRBD1 is a possible D gene (5 bases). Deletions cut 5 bases from V and 3 bases from J, with 13 bases between. Germline V lookup: CDR1 LNHNV, CDR2 YYDKDF (reference sequence). The CDR3 contains 14 residues.

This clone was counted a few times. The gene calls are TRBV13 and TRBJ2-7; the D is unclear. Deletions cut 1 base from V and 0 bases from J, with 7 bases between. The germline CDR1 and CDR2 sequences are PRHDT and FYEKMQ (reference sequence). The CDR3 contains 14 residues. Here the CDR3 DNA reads TGTGCCAGCAGCTTAGAAATGAGCTCCTACGAGCAGTACTTC. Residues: CASSLEMSSYEQYF.

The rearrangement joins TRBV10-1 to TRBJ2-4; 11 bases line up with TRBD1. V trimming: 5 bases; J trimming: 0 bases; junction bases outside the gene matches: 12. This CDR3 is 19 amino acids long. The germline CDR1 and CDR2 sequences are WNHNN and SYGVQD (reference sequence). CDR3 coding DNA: TGCGCCAGCAGTCGGGGGGGCCCGGGACAGGGGGGAGCCAAAAACATTCAGTACTTC. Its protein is CASSRGGPGQGGAKNIQYF.

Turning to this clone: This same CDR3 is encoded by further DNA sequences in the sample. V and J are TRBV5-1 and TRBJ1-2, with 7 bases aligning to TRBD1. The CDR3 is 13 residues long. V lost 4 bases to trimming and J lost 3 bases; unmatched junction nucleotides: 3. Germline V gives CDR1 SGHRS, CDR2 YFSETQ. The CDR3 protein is CASSPTGDYGYTF. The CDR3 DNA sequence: TGCGCCAGCAGCCCAACAGGGGACTATGGCTACACCTTC.

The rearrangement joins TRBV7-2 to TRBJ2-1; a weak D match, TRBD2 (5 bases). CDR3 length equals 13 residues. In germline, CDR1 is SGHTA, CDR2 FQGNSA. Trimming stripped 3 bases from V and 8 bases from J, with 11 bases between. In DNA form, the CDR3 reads TGTGCCAGCAGCTTTGGAGGATCGGATGAGCAGTTCTTC. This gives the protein CASSFGGSDEQFF.

The chain's CDR3 is CASSFPGEYNEQFF. In DNA form, the CDR3 reads TGTGCCAGCAGCTTCCCTGGGGAGTACAATGAGCAGTTCTTC. The rearrangement joins TRBV7-6 to TRBJ2-1, with a possible D match to TRBD2 (5 bases). CDR3 length: 14 amino acids. V lost 3 bases and J lost 4, with 10 bases in between. Germline V lookup: CDR1 SGHVS, CDR2 FNYEAQ.

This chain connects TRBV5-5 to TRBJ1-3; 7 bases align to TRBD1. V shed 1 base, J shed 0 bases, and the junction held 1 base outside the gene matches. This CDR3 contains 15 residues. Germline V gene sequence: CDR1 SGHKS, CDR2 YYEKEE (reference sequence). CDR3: CASSLTGDSGNTIYF. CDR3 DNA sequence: TGTGCCAGCAGCTTGACAGGGGACTCTGGAAACACCATATATTTT.

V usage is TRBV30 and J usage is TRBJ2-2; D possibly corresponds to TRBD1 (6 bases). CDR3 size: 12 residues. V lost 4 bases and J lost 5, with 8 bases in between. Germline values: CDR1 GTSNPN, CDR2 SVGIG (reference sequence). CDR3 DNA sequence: TGTGCCTGGAACAGGGTAACCGGGGAGCTGTTTTTT. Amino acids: CAWNRVTGELFF.

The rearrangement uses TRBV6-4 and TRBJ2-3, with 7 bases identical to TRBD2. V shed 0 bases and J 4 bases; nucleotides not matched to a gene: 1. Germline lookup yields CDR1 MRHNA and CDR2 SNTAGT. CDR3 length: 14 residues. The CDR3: CASSDSREPDTQYF. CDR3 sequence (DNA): TGTGCCAGCAGTGACTCGCGGGAGCCAGATACGCAGTATTTT.

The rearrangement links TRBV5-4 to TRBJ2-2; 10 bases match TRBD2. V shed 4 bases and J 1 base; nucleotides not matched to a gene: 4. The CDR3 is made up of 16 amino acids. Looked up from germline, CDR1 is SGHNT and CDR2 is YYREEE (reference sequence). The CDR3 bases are TGTGCCAGCAGCGACCGACTAGCGGGGAACACCGGGGAGCTGTTTTTT. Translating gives CASSDRLAGNTGELFF. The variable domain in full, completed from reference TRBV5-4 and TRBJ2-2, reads ETGVTQSPTHLIKTRGQQVTLRCSSQSGHNTVSWYQQALGQGPQFIFQYYREEENGRGNFPPRFSGLQFPNYSSELNVNALELDDSALYLCASSDRLAGNTGELFFGEGSRLTVL.

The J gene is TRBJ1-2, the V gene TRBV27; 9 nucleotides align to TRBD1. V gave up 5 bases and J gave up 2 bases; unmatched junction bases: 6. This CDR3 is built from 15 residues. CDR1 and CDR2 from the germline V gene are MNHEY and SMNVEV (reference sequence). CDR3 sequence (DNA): TGTGCCAGCAGTCCACTGACAGGGGGGAACTATGGCTACACCTTC. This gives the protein CASSPLTGGNYGYTF.

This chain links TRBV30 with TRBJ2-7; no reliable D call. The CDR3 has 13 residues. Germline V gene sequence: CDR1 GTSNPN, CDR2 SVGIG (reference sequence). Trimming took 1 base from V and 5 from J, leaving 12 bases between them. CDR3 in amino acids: CAWSGESVHEQYF. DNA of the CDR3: TGTGCCTGGAGTGGTGAGAGCGTCCACGAGCAGTACTTC.

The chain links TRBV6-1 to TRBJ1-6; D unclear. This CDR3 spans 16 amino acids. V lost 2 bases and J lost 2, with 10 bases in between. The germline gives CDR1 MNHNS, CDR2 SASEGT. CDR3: CASSEFRSPYNSPLHF. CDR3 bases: TGTGCCAGCAGTGAATTTCGGAGTCCCTATAATTCACCCCTCCACTTT.

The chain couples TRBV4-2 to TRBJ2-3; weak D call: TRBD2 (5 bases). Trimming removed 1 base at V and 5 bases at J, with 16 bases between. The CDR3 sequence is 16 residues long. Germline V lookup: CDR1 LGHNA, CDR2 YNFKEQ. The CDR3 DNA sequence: TGTGCCAGCAGCCAAGGGGTACTAGGATTATTAGATACGCAGTATTTT. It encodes CASSQGVLGLLDTQYF.

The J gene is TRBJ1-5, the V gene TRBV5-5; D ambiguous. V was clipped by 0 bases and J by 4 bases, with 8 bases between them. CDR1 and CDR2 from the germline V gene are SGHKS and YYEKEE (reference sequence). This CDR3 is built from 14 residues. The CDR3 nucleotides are TGTGCCAGCAGCTTGGCAGGTCTGAATCAGCCCCAGCATTTT. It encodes CASSLAGLNQPQHF.

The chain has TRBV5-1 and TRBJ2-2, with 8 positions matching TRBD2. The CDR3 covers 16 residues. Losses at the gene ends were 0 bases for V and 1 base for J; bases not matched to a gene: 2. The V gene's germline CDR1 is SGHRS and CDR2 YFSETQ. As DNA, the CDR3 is TGCGCCAGCAGCTTGGGGCTAGCGGGGAACACCGGGGAGCTGTTTTTT. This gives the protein CASSLGLAGNTGELFF.

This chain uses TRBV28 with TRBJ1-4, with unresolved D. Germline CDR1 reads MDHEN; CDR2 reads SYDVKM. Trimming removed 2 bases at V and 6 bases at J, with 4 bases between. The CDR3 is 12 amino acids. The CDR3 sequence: CASSLRYEKLFF. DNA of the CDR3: TGTGCCAGCAGTTTACGTTATGAAAAACTGTTTTTT. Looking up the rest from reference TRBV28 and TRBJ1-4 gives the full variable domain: DVKVTQSSRYLVKRTGEKVFLECVQDMDHENMFWYRQDPGLGLRLIYFSYDVKMKEKGDIPEGYSVSREKKERFSLILESASTNQTSMYLCASSLRYEKLFFGSGTQLSVL.

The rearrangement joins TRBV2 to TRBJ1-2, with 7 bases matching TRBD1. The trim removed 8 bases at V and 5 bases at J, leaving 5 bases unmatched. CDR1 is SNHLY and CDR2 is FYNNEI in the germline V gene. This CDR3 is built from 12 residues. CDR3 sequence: CASHRQGYGYTF. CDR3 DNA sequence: TGTGCCAGCCATCGACAGGGTTATGGCTACACCTTC. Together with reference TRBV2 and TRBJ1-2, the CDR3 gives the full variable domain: EPEVTQTPSHQVTQMGQEVILRCVPISNHLYFYWYRQILGQKVEFLVSFYNNEISEKSEIFDDQFSVERPDGSNFTLKIRSTKLEDSAMYFCASHRQGYGYTFGSGTRLTVV.

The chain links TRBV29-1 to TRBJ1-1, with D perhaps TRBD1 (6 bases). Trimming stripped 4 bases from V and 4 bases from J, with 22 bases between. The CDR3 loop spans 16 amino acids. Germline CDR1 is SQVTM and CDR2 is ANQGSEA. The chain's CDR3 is CSVVRPRGATITEAFF. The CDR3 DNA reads TGCAGCGTTGTACGCCCACGGGGGGCGACGATCACTGAAGCTTTCTTT.

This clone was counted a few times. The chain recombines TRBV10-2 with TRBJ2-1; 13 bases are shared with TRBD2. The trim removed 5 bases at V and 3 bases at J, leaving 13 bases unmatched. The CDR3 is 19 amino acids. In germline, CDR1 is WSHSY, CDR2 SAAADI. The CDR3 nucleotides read TGCGCCAGCAGTCCTGGGACTAGCGGGACCTCTACCCTCTACAATGAGCAGTTCTTC. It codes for CASSPGTSGTSTLYNEQFF.